A single sample gave rise to the 10 T cell receptor beta chains below, sequenced in a study of technical replicates of blood from a few donors. Here immunoSEQ multiplex PCR was the method, and the copy in TCRdb shows in-frame clones only, minus some. The table records 77,000 or so clones, 92% of them present only once. Source material: T cells isolated from PBMCs. Receptors originate from a human donor in good health.

V usage is TRBV7-2 and J usage is TRBJ2-5, with a tentative D call TRBD1 (6 bases). Germline CDR1 is SGHTA and CDR2 is FQGNSA. The CDR3 totals 14 residues. V lost 4 bases, J lost 4 bases, and 13 bases lay in between. In nucleotides, the CDR3 is TGTGCCAGCAGCTCGGAACAGGGATCAGAGACCCAGTACTTC. Translated, it gives CASSSEQGSETQYF.

The rearrangement joins TRBV9 to TRBJ2-7; a weak D match, TRBD1 (5 bases). The CDR3 covers 14 residues. V was cut by 0 bases and J by 1 base, with 8 bases left in between. The V gene's germline CDR1 is SGDLS and CDR2 YYNGEE. The CDR3 protein is CASSVVDSSYEQYF. The CDR3 DNA follows: TGTGCCAGCAGCGTAGTTGACAGTTCCTACGAGCAGTACTTC.

The chain couples TRBV4-1 to TRBJ1-1; TRBD1 matches 8 bases. This CDR3 region has 15 residues. Trimming cost V 1 base and J 0 bases; bases outside gene matches: 1. Looked up from germline, CDR1 is MGHRA and CDR2 is YSYEKL. The CDR3 spells CASSQGTGMNTEAFF. For the CDR3, the DNA is TGCGCCAGCAGCCAAGGGACAGGGATGAACACTGAAGCTTTCTTT.

The chain combines TRBV18 with TRBJ1-1, with D tentatively TRBD1 (5 bases). V was pared by 5 bases and J by 4 bases, with 14 bases between. CDR1 is KGHSH, CDR2 LQKENI, per germline. The CDR3 is made up of 14 amino acids. Here the CDR3 reads CASSAAQGGTEAFF. CDR3 nucleotide sequence: TGTGCCAGCTCAGCCGCTCAGGGAGGCACTGAAGCTTTCTTT.

The chain couples TRBV30 to TRBJ2-7, with a tentative D call TRBD2 (6 bases). The germline V and J ends were trimmed by 5 bases and 2 bases, with 13 bases remaining between them. Germline-derived CDR1 and CDR2 are GTSNPN and SVGIG (reference sequence). This CDR3 has 13 residues. The CDR3 DNA reads TGTGCCTGGGGGGGTAGCGGTCCCTACGAGCAGTACTTC. It specifies CAWGGSGPYEQYF.

The chain recombines TRBV5-6 with TRBJ1-2; no clear D. CDR3 length equals 12 residues. V lost 3 bases, J lost 5 bases, and 8 bases lay in between. Germline V gives CDR1 SGHDT, CDR2 YYEEEE. The CDR3 loop is CASSSDAYGYTF. The CDR3 nucleotides are TGTGCCAGCAGCTCAGATGCATATGGCTACACCTTC.

The chain recombines TRBV6-5 with TRBJ2-7; 8 positions match TRBD1. Germline V gene sequence: CDR1 MNHEY, CDR2 SVGAGI. The CDR3 is 14 residues long. The junction had 7 bases not matched to a gene; V was cut back by 2 bases and J by 7 bases. In DNA form, the CDR3 reads TGTGCCAGCAGTTACCACGACAGGGGTCAAGAGCAGTACTTC. Its translation is CASSYHDRGQEQYF.

This chain links TRBV7-2 with TRBJ2-7; the match to TRBD2 covers 8 bases. V shed 4 bases, J shed 5 bases, and the junction held 13 bases outside the gene matches. CDR1 is SGHTA, CDR2 FQGNSA, per germline. The CDR3 has 16 amino acids. The DNA of the CDR3 is TGTGCCAGCAGCTCGATTAGGCTCACTAGCGGAGACGAGCAGTACTTC. This translates into CASSSIRLTSGDEQYF.

The chain employs TRBV11-2 and TRBJ2-1; perhaps TRBD2 as D (5 bases). This CDR3 has 15 amino acids. The germline CDR1 and CDR2 sequences are SGHAT and FQNNGV. V was trimmed by 1 base and J by 10 bases, leaving 17 bases between them. In nucleotides, the CDR3 is TGTGCCAGCAGCTTAGTGGCGGGTCTTCCTCGGGAGCAGTTCTTC. Amino acid sequence: CASSLVAGLPREQFF.

This clone was detected only once. This chain links TRBV2 with TRBJ2-7, with 13 bases matching TRBD2. Germline V gene data show CDR1 as SNHLY and CDR2 as FYNNEI. This CDR3 has 15 amino acids. The J segment lost 6 bases and the V segment lost 2 bases, leaving 4 bases of the junction unmatched. As DNA, the CDR3 is TGTGCCAGCAGTGAAACTAGCGGGAGGGCCGGCGAGCAGTACTTC. It encodes CASSETSGRAGEQYF.